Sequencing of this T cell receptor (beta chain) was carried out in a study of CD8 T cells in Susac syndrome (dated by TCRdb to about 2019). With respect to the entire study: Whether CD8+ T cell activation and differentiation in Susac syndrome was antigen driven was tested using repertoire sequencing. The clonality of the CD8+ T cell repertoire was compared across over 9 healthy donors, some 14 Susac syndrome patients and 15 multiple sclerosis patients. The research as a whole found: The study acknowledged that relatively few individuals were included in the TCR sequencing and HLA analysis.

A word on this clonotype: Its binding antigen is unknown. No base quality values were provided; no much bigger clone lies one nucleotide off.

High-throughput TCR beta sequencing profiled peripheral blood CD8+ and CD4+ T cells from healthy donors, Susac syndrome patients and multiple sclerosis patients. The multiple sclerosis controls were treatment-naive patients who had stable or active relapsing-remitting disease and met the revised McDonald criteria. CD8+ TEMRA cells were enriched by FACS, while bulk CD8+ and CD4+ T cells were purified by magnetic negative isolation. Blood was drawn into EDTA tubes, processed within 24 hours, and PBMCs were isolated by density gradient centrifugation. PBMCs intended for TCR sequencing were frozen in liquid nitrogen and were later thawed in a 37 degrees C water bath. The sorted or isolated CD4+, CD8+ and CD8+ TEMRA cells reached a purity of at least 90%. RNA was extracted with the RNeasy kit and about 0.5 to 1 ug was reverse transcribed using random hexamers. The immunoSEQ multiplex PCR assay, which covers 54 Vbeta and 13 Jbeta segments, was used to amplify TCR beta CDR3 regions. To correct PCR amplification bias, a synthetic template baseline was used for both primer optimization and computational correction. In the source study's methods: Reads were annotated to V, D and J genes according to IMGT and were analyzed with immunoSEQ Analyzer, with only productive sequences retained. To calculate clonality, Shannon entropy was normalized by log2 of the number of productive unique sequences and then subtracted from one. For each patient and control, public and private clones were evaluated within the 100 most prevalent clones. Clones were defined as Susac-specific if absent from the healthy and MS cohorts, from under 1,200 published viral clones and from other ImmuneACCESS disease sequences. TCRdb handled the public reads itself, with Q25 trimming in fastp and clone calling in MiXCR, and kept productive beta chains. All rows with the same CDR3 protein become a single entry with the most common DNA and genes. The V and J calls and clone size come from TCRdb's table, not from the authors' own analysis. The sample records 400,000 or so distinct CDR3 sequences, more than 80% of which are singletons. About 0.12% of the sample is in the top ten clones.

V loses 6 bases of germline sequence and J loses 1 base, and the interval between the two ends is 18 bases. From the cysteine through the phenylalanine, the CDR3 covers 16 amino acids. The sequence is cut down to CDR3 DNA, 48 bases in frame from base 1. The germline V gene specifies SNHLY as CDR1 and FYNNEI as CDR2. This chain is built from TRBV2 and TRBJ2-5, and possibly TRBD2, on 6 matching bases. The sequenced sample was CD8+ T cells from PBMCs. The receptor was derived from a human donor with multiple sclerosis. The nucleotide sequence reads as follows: TGTGCCAGCAGGAACTGGGGGGATCCGCCCCAAGAGACCCAGTACTTC. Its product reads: CASRNWGDPPQETQYF.